A selection of T cell receptor beta chains follows, all from one sample in a study of long-term antiretroviral therapy in people with HIV. The data were produced by immunoSEQ multiplex PCR, yet TCRdb's version contains in-frame clones alone and is incomplete. The data show roughly 21,000 clones, 79% seen once. This material consisted of unsorted PBMCs, taken 4.1 years after starting antiretroviral therapy. These receptor sequences come from a woman in her thirties or forties with HIV. Each CDR3 is given with its conserved first and last residue. The D gene is left open where the match is weak. Size is stated for part of the rows, as once, few or many counts, or as a class when the clone is expanded.

CDR3 protein: CASSPSGLYNEQFF
CDR3 DNA: TGTGCCAGTAGTCCCTCGGGCCTATACAATGAGCAGTTCTTC
J gene: TRBJ2-1
D gene: -
V gene: TRBV19
clone size: once

CDR3 protein: CASSPWTGEFLTQHF
CDR3 DNA: TGTGCCAGCAGCCCTTGGACAGGGGAATTTCTCACCCAGCATTTT
J gene: TRBJ1-5
D gene: -
V gene: TRBV12-1
clone size: -

CDR3 protein: CASSARDSNTEAFF
CDR3 DNA: TGCGCCAGCAGCGCCCGGGACAGCAACACTGAAGCTTTCTTT
J gene: TRBJ1-1
D gene: TRBD1
V gene: TRBV5-1
clone size: once

CDR3 protein: CASSKADEGFPSPYNEQFF
CDR3 DNA: TGTGCCAGCAGCAAAGCCGATGAAGGGTTTCCGTCTCCCTACAATGAGCAGTTCTTC
J gene: TRBJ2-1
D gene: -
V gene: TRBV21-1
clone size: -

CDR3 protein: CASSLFAAEKKLFF
CDR3 DNA: TGTGCCAGCAGCTTATTTGCTGCGGAAAAAAAACTGTTTTTT
J gene: TRBJ1-4
D gene: -
V gene: TRBV7-2
clone size: -

CDR3 protein: CASSLANSYEQYF
CDR3 DNA: TGTGCCAGCAGCTTGGCTAACTCCTACGAGCAGTACTTC
J gene: TRBJ2-7
D gene: -
V gene: TRBV5-6
clone size: -

CDR3 protein: CASSVSVGEQYF
CDR3 DNA: TGTGCCAGCAGTGTCAGTGTCGGCGAGCAGTACTTC
J gene: TRBJ2-7
D gene: -
V gene: TRBV6-1
clone size: few

CDR3 protein: CASKGDSGNTIYF
CDR3 DNA: TGTGCCAGCAAGGGGGATTCTGGAAACACCATATATTTT
J gene: TRBJ1-3
D gene: -
V gene: TRBV2
clone size: once

CDR3 protein: CASSVATGGLDEKLFF
CDR3 DNA: TGTGCCAGCAGCGTAGCTACTGGGGGCCTCGATGAAAAACTGTTTTTT
J gene: TRBJ1-4
D gene: -
V gene: TRBV9
clone size: -

CDR3 protein: CASSLAPDQGLFF
CDR3 DNA: TGCGCCAGCAGCTTGGCCCCGGACCAGGGACTGTTTTTT
J gene: TRBJ1-4
D gene: -
V gene: TRBV5-1
clone size: -

CDR3 protein: CASSLVAGAEQYF
CDR3 DNA: TGTGCCAGCAGCTTAGTAGCGGGAGCCGAGCAGTACTTC
J gene: TRBJ2-7
D gene: TRBD2
V gene: TRBV11-3
clone size: -

CDR3 protein: CASSFLGQGVTEAFF
CDR3 DNA: TGTGCCAGCAGTTTCCTCGGACAGGGAGTCACTGAAGCTTTCTTT
J gene: TRBJ1-1
D gene: TRBD1
V gene: TRBV6-5
clone size: -

CDR3 protein: CASSLAGVYSYEQYF
CDR3 DNA: TGTGCCAGCAGCTTAGCTGGCGTCTACTCCTACGAGCAGTACTTC
J gene: TRBJ2-7
D gene: -
V gene: TRBV7-8
clone size: -

CDR3 protein: CASSVHPSTGAYEQYF
CDR3 DNA: TGTGCCAGCAGCGTACACCCTTCGACAGGGGCCTACGAGCAGTACTTC
J gene: TRBJ2-7
D gene: TRBD1
V gene: TRBV9
clone size: -

CDR3 protein: CASSLVGTPNTEAFF
CDR3 DNA: TGTGCCAGCAGCTTAGTAGGGACACCGAACACTGAAGCTTTCTTT
J gene: TRBJ1-1
D gene: -
V gene: TRBV7-2
clone size: -

CDR3 protein: CASSGLVGAQETQYF
CDR3 DNA: TGTGCCAGTAGTGGTCTGGTTGGCGCACAAGAGACCCAGTACTTC
J gene: TRBJ2-5
D gene: -
V gene: TRBV19
clone size: few

CDR3 protein: CAIRRSEGRQEQFF
CDR3 DNA: TGTGCCATCAGAAGAAGTGAGGGGAGGCAGGAGCAGTTCTTC
J gene: TRBJ2-1
D gene: -
V gene: TRBV10-3
clone size: -

CDR3 protein: CASSPSGPNTGELFF
CDR3 DNA: TGTGCCAGCAGCCCTAGCGGCCCGAACACCGGGGAGCTGTTTTTT
J gene: TRBJ2-2
D gene: TRBD2
V gene: TRBV27
clone size: few

CDR3 protein: CASSYSRAGEAYEQYF
CDR3 DNA: TGTGCCAGCAGTTACTCGAGGGCAGGGGAGGCCTACGAGCAGTACTTC
J gene: TRBJ2-7
D gene: -
V gene: TRBV6-6
clone size: -

CDR3 protein: CASRKGEIGAYEQYF
CDR3 DNA: TGTGCCAGCAGAAAAGGGGAGATCGGAGCTTACGAGCAGTACTTC
J gene: TRBJ2-7
D gene: -
V gene: TRBV6-1
clone size: -

CDR3 protein: CASSLQGSGEQYF
CDR3 DNA: TGTGCCAGCAGCTTACAAGGCAGCGGCGAGCAGTACTTC
J gene: TRBJ2-7
D gene: -
V gene: TRBV7-9
clone size: few

CDR3 protein: CASSFTRARDTEAFF
CDR3 DNA: TGTGCCAGCAGCTTCACCAGGGCCCGCGACACTGAAGCTTTCTTT
J gene: TRBJ1-1
D gene: -
V gene: TRBV7-9
clone size: few

CDR3 protein: CASSYGGEKRTGELFF
CDR3 DNA: TGTGCCAGCAGTTACGGGGGGGAGAAGCGCACCGGGGAGCTGTTTTTT
J gene: TRBJ2-2
D gene: TRBD2
V gene: TRBV6-6
clone size: -

CDR3 protein: CASSLGTRTEAFF
CDR3 DNA: TGTGCCAGCAGCTTGGGAACTAGGACTGAAGCTTTCTTT
J gene: TRBJ1-1
D gene: -
V gene: TRBV5-4
clone size: -

CDR3 protein: CAWTSRGTEAFF
CDR3 DNA: TGTGCCTGGACGAGCAGGGGGACTGAAGCTTTCTTT
J gene: TRBJ1-1
D gene: TRBD1
V gene: TRBV30
clone size: -

CDR3 protein: CASSSTGRDYGYTF
CDR3 DNA: TGTGCCAGCAGCTCGACAGGGCGAGACTATGGCTACACCTTC
J gene: TRBJ1-2
D gene: TRBD1
V gene: TRBV5-4
clone size: -

CDR3 protein: CASSTPGFGATEAFF
CDR3 DNA: TGTGCCAGCAGCACCCCGGGCTTCGGCGCAACTGAAGCTTTCTTT
J gene: TRBJ1-1
D gene: -
V gene: TRBV5-4
clone size: -

CDR3 protein: CASSSPRELSYEQYF
CDR3 DNA: TGTGCCAGCAGTTCCCCCCGGGAGCTATCCTACGAGCAGTACTTC
J gene: TRBJ2-7
D gene: -
V gene: TRBV28
clone size: -

CDR3 protein: CASSPRGSGAPRDEQFF
CDR3 DNA: TGTGCCAGCTCACCGAGAGGTAGCGGAGCCCCTAGGGATGAGCAGTTCTTC
J gene: TRBJ2-1
D gene: -
V gene: TRBV18
clone size: few

CDR3 protein: CASSSLSGGKSSYNEQFF
CDR3 DNA: TGTGCCAGCAGCTCCCTTAGCGGGGGCAAAAGCTCCTACAATGAGCAGTTCTTC
J gene: TRBJ2-1
D gene: TRBD2
V gene: TRBV5-4
clone size: -

CDR3 protein: CASSPEGSAEVVEQFF
CDR3 DNA: TGCGCCAGCAGCCCCGAGGGGTCAGCCGAAGTAGTTGAGCAGTTCTTC
J gene: TRBJ2-1
D gene: -
V gene: TRBV5-1
clone size: -

CDR3 protein: CASSYSGTTYF
CDR3 DNA: TGTGCCAGCAGTTACTCTGGGACTACCTACTTC
J gene: TRBJ2-5
D gene: TRBD2
V gene: TRBV6-5
clone size: -

CDR3 protein: CASSQESGRTRGVQPQHF
CDR3 DNA: TGTGCCAGCAGCCAAGAATCGGGCAGAACAAGAGGTGTTCAGCCCCAGCATTTT
J gene: TRBJ1-5
D gene: -
V gene: TRBV4-2
clone size: -

CDR3 protein: CASSPDRGSGYTF
CDR3 DNA: TGTGCCAGCAGCCCGGACAGGGGCAGCGGCTACACCTTC
J gene: TRBJ1-2
D gene: TRBD1
V gene: TRBV7-2
clone size: -

CDR3 protein: CAWSLLTGTGNSPLHF
CDR3 DNA: TGTGCCTGGAGTCTACTAACCGGGACAGGGAATTCACCCCTCCACTTT
J gene: TRBJ1-6
D gene: TRBD1
V gene: TRBV30
clone size: -

CDR3 protein: CASKAGSNTEAFF
CDR3 DNA: TGTGCCAGCAAAGCCGGGAGCAACACTGAAGCTTTCTTT
J gene: TRBJ1-1
D gene: -
V gene: TRBV6-1
clone size: -

CDR3 protein: CSTETVYGYTF
CDR3 DNA: TGCAGCACTGAAACGGTATATGGCTACACCTTC
J gene: TRBJ1-2
D gene: -
V gene: TRBV29-1
clone size: -

CDR3 protein: CASSFRGSVNEQFF
CDR3 DNA: TGTGCCAGCTCGTTTAGAGGGTCTGTGAATGAGCAGTTCTTC
J gene: TRBJ2-1
D gene: -
V gene: TRBV2
clone size: -

CDR3 protein: CASSPREMGRGELFF
CDR3 DNA: TGTGCCAGCAGCCCCCGGGAGATGGGGCGAGGGGAGCTGTTTTTT
J gene: TRBJ2-2
D gene: -
V gene: TRBV7-9
clone size: once

CDR3 protein: CASRAGGTEAFF
CDR3 DNA: TGTGCCAGCAGGGCAGGGGGCACTGAAGCTTTCTTT
J gene: TRBJ1-1
D gene: TRBD1
V gene: TRBV7-9
clone size: -

CDR3 protein: CASSFSTGSLAGELFF
CDR3 DNA: TGTGCCAGCAGCTTTTCTACAGGGTCCCTCGCCGGGGAGCTGTTTTTT
J gene: TRBJ2-2
D gene: -
V gene: TRBV11-3
clone size: -